Below are 30 T cell receptor beta chains sequenced from a single sample in a study of CD8 T cells in Susac syndrome. An input of about 0.5 to 1 ug of RNA was subjected to reverse transcription using random hexamers. TCRdb called the immunoSEQ multiplex PCR reads again in MiXCR, with one record for every CDR3 protein. This sample has about 210,000 distinct CDR3 sequences, with around 95% found just once. Sequenced input: CD4+ T cells from PBMCs. The receptors were sampled from a human donor with multiple sclerosis.

The gene calls are TRBV14 and TRBJ2-1; D call uncertain. Germline V lookup: CDR1 SGHDN, CDR2 FVKESK. Trimming stripped 0 bases from V and 6 bases from J, with 9 bases between. This CDR3 contains 14 residues. CDR3 in DNA: TGTGCCAGCAGCCAAGAAATAGGGCGCAATGAGCAGTTCTTC. Translation gives CASSQEIGRNEQFF.

The chain links TRBV5-1 to TRBJ1-1, with 7 bases that match TRBD1. CDR3 length: 15 residues. The V segment lost 4 bases and the J segment 2 bases; nucleotides outside the gene matches: 8. Germline assignment: CDR1 SGHRS and CDR2 YFSETQ. CDR3 sequence reads: CASSRTTGANTEAFF. The CDR3 nucleotides are TGCGCCAGCAGCAGGACTACAGGGGCCAACACTGAAGCTTTCTTT. The full variable domain, completed using reference TRBV5-1 and TRBJ1-1, is KAGVTQTPRYLIKTRGQQVTLSCSPISGHRSVSWYQQTPGQGLQFLFEYFSETQRNKGNFPGRFSGRQFSNSRSEMNVSTLELGDSALYLCASSRTTGANTEAFFGQGTRLTVV.

This rearrangement joins TRBV2 to TRBJ1-5; no clear D. In germline, CDR1 is SNHLY, CDR2 FYNNEI. Trimming removed 3 bases from V and 5 bases from J, with 8 bases in between. The CDR3 is made up of 13 amino acids. The CDR3 spells CASSDLRDQPQHF. As DNA, the CDR3 is TGTGCCAGCAGTGATTTACGGGATCAGCCCCAGCATTTT.

The rearrangement joins TRBV7-9 to TRBJ1-2; no firm D call. Germline CDR1 is SEHNR and CDR2 is FQNEAQ (reference sequence). The length of the CDR3 is 14 residues. Trimming took 5 bases from V and 6 from J, leaving 16 bases between them. CDR3 sequence: CASSTPYRGDGYTF. CDR3 nucleotides: TGTGCCAGCAGCACGCCTTACCGTGGGGATGGCTACACCTTC.

The genes are TRBV2 and TRBJ1-2; perhaps TRBD1 as D (5 bases). Per the germline V gene, CDR1 is SNHLY and CDR2 is FYNNEI. The CDR3 totals 13 residues. Trimming stripped 3 bases from V and 4 bases from J, with 9 bases between. The CDR3 nucleotides read TGTGCCAGCAGTGACAGGGCCTCCTATGGCTACACCTTC. This sequence encodes CASSDRASYGYTF.

The chain joins TRBV27 to TRBJ2-3; TRBD2 agrees at 10 bases. Unmatched junction bases numbered 1, after V lost 2 bases and J lost 5 bases. Germline loops: CDR1 MNHEY, CDR2 SMNVEV (reference sequence). This CDR3 contains 14 residues. CDR3 DNA sequence: TGTGCCAGCAGTTTACTAGCGGGAGAAGATACGCAGTATTTT. It encodes CASSLLAGEDTQYF.

The chain has TRBV2 and TRBJ2-5, with 8 bases lining up with TRBD1. CDR1 is SNHLY and CDR2 is FYNNEI in the germline V gene. The trim removed 6 bases at V and 0 bases at J, leaving 12 bases unmatched. This CDR3 contains 17 residues. CDR3 coding DNA: TGTGCCAGCAGGGACCTCCGGGACAGGAAAGACCAAGAGACCCAGTACTTC. Its protein is CASRDLRDRKDQETQYF.

The genes are TRBV30 and TRBJ2-7; perhaps TRBD2 as D (6 bases). Germline loops: CDR1 GTSNPN, CDR2 SVGIG (reference sequence). This CDR3 comprises 15 residues. The ends were cut back, 4 bases at V and 3 bases at J, with 19 bases in the middle. The CDR3 is CAWNPLGGLGYEQYF. The CDR3 coding sequence is TGTGCCTGGAACCCCCTCGGGGGTTTGGGCTACGAGCAGTACTTC.

This chain uses TRBV29-1 with TRBJ1-2; D is unclear. V was cut by 7 bases and J by 4 bases, with 13 bases left in between. In germline, CDR1 is SQVTM, CDR2 ANQGSEA. The CDR3 contains 12 residues. The CDR3 nucleotides are TGCAGCGCTGCCGAGGCCCCCTATGGCTACACCTTC. It is translated as CSAAEAPYGYTF.

A single count supports this clonotype. V is TRBV12-3 or TRBV12-4 and J is TRBJ2-7, with D tentatively TRBD1 (6 bases). This CDR3 is built from 15 residues. V dropped 3 bases and J dropped 0 bases, with 12 bases sitting between them. CDR3 DNA: TGTGCCAGCAGTTTGGGGGCTGAAGGCTCCTACGAGCAGTACTTC. As protein: CASSLGAEGSYEQYF.

The chain carries TRBV27 and TRBJ1-3; TRBD1 might be the D (5 bases). The V gene lost 6 bases and the J gene lost 8 bases, with 17 bases spanning the gap. This CDR3 has 14 residues. Per the germline V gene, CDR1 is MNHEY and CDR2 is SMNVEV (reference sequence). Here the CDR3 DNA reads TGTGCCAGCAGAACCGGGACGGCCTGGGACACCATATATTTT. Protein sequence: CASRTGTAWDTIYF.

The chain joins TRBV11-3 to TRBJ2-1, with D possibly being TRBD2 (5 bases). V was shortened by 6 bases and J by 1 base, with 13 bases between the two germline ends. This CDR3 is built from 15 residues. Germline loops: CDR1 SGHNT, CDR2 YENEEA. This CDR3 reads CASSWNAGSYNEQFF. CDR3 DNA: TGTGCCAGCAGTTGGAATGCGGGTTCCTACAATGAGCAGTTCTTC.

The chain uses TRBV19 and TRBJ1-1; D is perhaps TRBD1 (5 bases). Trimming took 6 bases from V and 1 from J, leaving 9 bases between them. This CDR3 contains 13 residues. The germline gives CDR1 LNHDA, CDR2 SQIVND (reference sequence). The CDR3 reads CASSIQGNTEAFF. CDR3 in DNA: TGTGCCAGTAGCATTCAGGGGAACACTGAAGCTTTCTTT.

This clonotype appeared once. The rearrangement links TRBV21-1 to TRBJ2-7; TRBD2, the table's D call, was not compared with the DNA. TRBV21-1 is classified as a pseudogene. The CDR3 extends over 17 amino acids. CDR3 residues: CASSKARRAESSYEQYF. The CDR3 DNA reads TGTGCCAGCAGCAAAGCGAGGAGGGCAGAGAGCTCCTACGAGCAGTACTTC.

This chain connects TRBV7-2 to TRBJ1-5, with a tentative D call TRBD1 (6 bases). Germline lookup yields CDR1 SGHTA and CDR2 FQGNSA. V was clipped by 5 bases and J by 6 bases, with 11 bases between them. The CDR3 contains 13 residues. The CDR3 spells CASSPTGAQPQHF. The DNA for the CDR3 is TGTGCCAGCAGCCCGACAGGAGCTCAGCCCCAGCATTTT.

The chain employs TRBV5-4 and TRBJ2-3; 11 bases align to TRBD2. Per germline, CDR1 SGHNT and CDR2 YYREEE (reference sequence). The junction had 3 bases not matched to a gene; V was cut back by 3 bases and J by 0 bases. The CDR3 extends over 16 amino acids. The CDR3 DNA follows: TGTGCCAGCAGCTCAAGACTAGCGGGGAGCACAGATACGCAGTATTTT. It specifies CASSSRLAGSTDTQYF.

The J gene is TRBJ2-2, the V gene TRBV23-1; D may be TRBD2 (6 bases). TRBV23-1 is an open reading frame whose function is uncertain. This CDR3 contains 17 residues. Trimming removed 0 bases at V and 0 bases at J, with 11 bases between. CDR3 DNA: TGCGCCAGCAGTCAATCGGGCGGCGGGGCGAACACCGGGGAGCTGTTTTTT. It specifies CASSQSGGGANTGELFF.

The chain uses TRBV7-3 and TRBJ1-1; D is ambiguous. This CDR3 contains 14 residues. The germline CDR1 and CDR2 sequences are SGHTA and FQGTGA. The V and J ends lost 1 base and 1 base respectively, with 7 bases between them. CDR3 in DNA: TGTGCCAGCAGCTTAATCCCCGCGAACACTGAAGCTTTCTTT. It encodes CASSLIPANTEAFF.

The chain carries TRBV20-1 and TRBJ2-5, with 11 nucleotides matching TRBD1. The CDR3 has 15 amino acids. Looked up from germline, CDR1 is DFQATT and CDR2 is SNEGSKA (reference sequence). Trimming cost V 4 bases and J 5 bases; bases outside gene matches: 9. CDR3 sequence reads: CSATRTGGNSETQYF. CDR3 bases: TGCAGTGCTACGAGGACAGGGGGCAATTCGGAGACCCAGTACTTC.

This clonotype was picked up one time. J is TRBJ1-2 and V is TRBV3-1, with TRBD1 matching 7 bases. The CDR3 sequence is 15 residues long. CDR1 and CDR2 from the germline V gene are LGHDT and YNNKEL (reference sequence). Germline trimming cut 1 base from V and 2 bases from J; bases unmatched to any gene: 4. CDR3 region: CASSQATGANYGYTF. The DNA of the CDR3 is TGTGCCAGCAGCCAAGCTACAGGGGCGAACTATGGCTACACCTTC.

This rearrangement joins TRBV2 to TRBJ2-1; the D gene is possibly TRBD1 (6 bases). Trimming removed 10 bases from V and 8 bases from J, with 33 bases in between. Germline-derived CDR1 and CDR2 are SNHLY and FYNNEI. The CDR3 is 18 amino acids. CDR3 bases: TGTGCCATCGAGAGCCCCCCTTCGGATGGCCAGGGGATCTATGAGCAGTTCTTC. It yields the protein CAIESPPSDGQGIYEQFF.

The V call is TRBV20-1, the J call TRBJ1-4, with a tentative D call TRBD1 (5 bases). V lost 5 bases to trimming and J lost 5 bases, with 12 bases between them. The CDR3 runs to 13 residues. Germline V gene sequence: CDR1 DFQATT, CDR2 SNEGSKA (reference sequence). Here the CDR3 reads CSARQPGNEKLFF. In DNA form, the CDR3 reads TGCAGTGCTCGGCAACCAGGGAATGAAAAACTGTTTTTT.

V is TRBV20-1 and J is TRBJ1-6, with 8 nucleotides matching TRBD1. Germline CDR1 and CDR2: DFQATT and SNEGSKA (reference sequence). The CDR3 is 13 amino acids. V was clipped by 4 bases and J by 10 bases; unmatched bases: 6. In DNA, the CDR3 is TGCAGTGCTACCCACGGACAGGGCTCACCCCTCCACTTT. This encodes CSATHGQGSPLHF.

The CDR3 DNA reads TGTGCCAGCAGTTTCTTACCGCTTAGCACAGATACGCAGTATTTT. As protein: CASSFLPLSTDTQYF. J is TRBJ2-3 and V is TRBV27; D remains ambiguous. The CDR3 runs 15 residues. V was cut by 3 bases and J by 0 bases, with 10 bases left in between. Germline CDR1 reads MNHEY; CDR2 reads SMNVEV (reference sequence).

The chain has TRBV6-2 or TRBV6-3 and TRBJ2-1; 9 bases line up with TRBD1. The V gene's germline CDR1 is MNHEY and CDR2 SVGEGT. This CDR3 region has 14 residues. V trimming: 6 bases; J trimming: 9 bases; junction bases outside the gene matches: 9. In DNA form, the CDR3 reads TGTGCCAGCAGCAGACAGGGGGTAATCGGTGAGCAGTTCTTC. Amino acid sequence: CASSRQGVIGEQFF.

The chain recombines TRBV29-1 with TRBJ2-3, with 10 positions matching TRBD1. The CDR3 totals 13 residues. Germline CDR1 reads SQVTM; CDR2 reads ANQGSEA. Trimming at V came to 5 bases and at J to 6 bases, leaving 5 bases not matched to a gene. The CDR3 DNA follows: TGCAGCGTTCCGGGACAGGGGATTGATACGCAGTATTTT. Its protein product is CSVPGQGIDTQYF.

The rearrangement uses TRBV30 and TRBJ2-7; D may be TRBD2 (6 bases). Looked up from germline, CDR1 is GTSNPN and CDR2 is SVGIG (reference sequence). The CDR3 length is 14 residues. V was trimmed by 3 bases and J by 0 bases, leaving 12 bases between them. DNA for the CDR3: TGTGCCTGGAGCCCTAAGGGAGGCTCCTACGAGCAGTACTTC. Translation gives CAWSPKGGSYEQYF.

The chain is built from TRBV29-1 and TRBJ2-7; 9 positions agree with TRBD1. Germline V gene lookup returns CDR1 SQVTM and CDR2 ANQGSEA. J was trimmed by 4 bases and V by 8 bases; bases with no gene match: 6. This CDR3 region has 12 residues. The CDR3 DNA follows: TGCAGCACCGGGACAGGGCCATACGAGCAGTACTTC. Translated, it gives CSTGTGPYEQYF.

The chain joins TRBV3-1 to TRBJ1-6; D uncertain. The germline CDR1 and CDR2 sequences are LGHDT and YNNKEL (reference sequence). There are 12 residues in the CDR3. With 3 bases removed from V and 10 bases from J, the gap between germline ends came to 7 bases. The DNA for the CDR3 is TGTGCCAGCAGCCAGGACGGATCACCCCTCCACTTT. It translates to CASSQDGSPLHF.

The chain links TRBV6-5 to TRBJ2-7, with TRBD2 matching over 7 bases. Looked up from germline, CDR1 is MNHEY and CDR2 is SVGAGI. The V and J ends lost 4 bases and 3 bases, in that order; junction bases with no gene match: 9. The CDR3 runs to 15 residues. The CDR3 is CASSSSGTNLYEQYF. In DNA form, the CDR3 reads TGTGCCAGCAGTTCCTCCGGGACTAATCTCTACGAGCAGTACTTC.